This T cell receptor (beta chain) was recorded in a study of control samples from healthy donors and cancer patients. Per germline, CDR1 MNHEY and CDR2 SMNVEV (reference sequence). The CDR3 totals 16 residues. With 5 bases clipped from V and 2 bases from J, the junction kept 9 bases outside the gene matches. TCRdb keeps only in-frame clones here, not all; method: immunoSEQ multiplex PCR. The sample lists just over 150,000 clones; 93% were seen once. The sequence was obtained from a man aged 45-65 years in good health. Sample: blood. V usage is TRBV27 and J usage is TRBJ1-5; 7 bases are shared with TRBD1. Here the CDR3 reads CASSPTGVIGNQPQHF. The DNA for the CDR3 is TGTGCCAGCAGTCCCACAGGGGTCATCGGCAATCAGCCCCAGCATTTT.